This T cell receptor beta chain came from a study of CD8+CD57+ T cells in acquired aplastic anemia. Study overall: The mean DNA yield obtained from sorted CD4+ and CD8+ cells came to approximately 3 ug.

Whoever was chosen for sequencing had shown CD8+CD57+ cell expansion by flow cytometry. Untreated patients provided the blood samples, with no therapy given before sampling. According to the study, genomic DNA was the template for TCR beta VDJ and CDR3 profiling. Each CDR3 protein is one row after TCRdb ran MiXCR on the reads. This table holds about 160,000 distinct CDR3 sequences, about two thirds found once. This receptor was obtained from a human donor with aplastic anemia. Sequencing input: sorted CD4+, CD8+, or CD8+CD57+ T cells (not recorded which) from PBMCs.

CDR3 protein: CASRTGTGSNQPQHF. The CDR3 DNA is TGTGCCAGCAGAACCGGGACAGGTAGCAATCAGCCCCAGCATTTT. The genes are TRBV2 and TRBJ1-5, with 8 bases lining up with TRBD1. The CDR3 consists of 15 residues. The ends lost 6 bases at V and 0 bases at J; junction bases unmatched: 4. The germline gives CDR1 SNHLY, CDR2 FYNNEI.